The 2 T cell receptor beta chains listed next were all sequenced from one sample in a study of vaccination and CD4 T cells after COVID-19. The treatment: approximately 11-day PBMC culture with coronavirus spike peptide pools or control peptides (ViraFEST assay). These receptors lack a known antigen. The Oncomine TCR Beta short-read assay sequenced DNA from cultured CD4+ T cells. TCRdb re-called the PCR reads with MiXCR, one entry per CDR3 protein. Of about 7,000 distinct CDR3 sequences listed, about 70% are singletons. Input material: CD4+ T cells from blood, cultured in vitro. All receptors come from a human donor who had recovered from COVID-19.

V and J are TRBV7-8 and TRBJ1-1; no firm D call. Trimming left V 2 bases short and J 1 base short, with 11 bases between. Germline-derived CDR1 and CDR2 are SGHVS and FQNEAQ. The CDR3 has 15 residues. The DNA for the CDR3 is TGTGCCAGCAGCTTATCAACTCCAGGGAACACTGAAGCTTTCTTT. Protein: CASSLSTPGNTEAFF.

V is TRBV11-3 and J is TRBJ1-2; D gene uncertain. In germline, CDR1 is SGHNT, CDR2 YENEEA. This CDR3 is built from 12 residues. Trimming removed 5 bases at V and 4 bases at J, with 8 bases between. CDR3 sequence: CASSPDGYGYTF. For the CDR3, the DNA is TGTGCCAGCAGCCCGGACGGCTATGGCTACACCTTC. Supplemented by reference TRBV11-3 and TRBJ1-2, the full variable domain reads EAGVVQSPRYKIIEKKQPVAFWCNPISGHNTLYWYLQNLGQGPELLIRYENEEAVDDSQLPKDRFSAERLKGVDSTLKIQPAELGDSAVYLCASSPDGYGYTFGSGTRLTVV.